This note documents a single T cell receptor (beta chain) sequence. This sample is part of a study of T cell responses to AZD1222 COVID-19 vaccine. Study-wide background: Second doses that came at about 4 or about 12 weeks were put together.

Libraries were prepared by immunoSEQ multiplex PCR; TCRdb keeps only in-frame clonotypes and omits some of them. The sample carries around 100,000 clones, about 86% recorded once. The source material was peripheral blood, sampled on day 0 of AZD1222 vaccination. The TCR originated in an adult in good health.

The CDR3 region is CASSSNRGQTEAFF. The CDR3 coding sequence is TGTGCCAGCAGCTCTAACAGGGGGCAGACTGAAGCTTTCTTT. V is TRBV7-2 and J is TRBJ1-1, with 9 bases matching TRBD1. The V segment lost 4 bases and the J segment 5 bases; nucleotides outside the gene matches: 5. The CDR3 is 14 residues long. Germline CDR1 is SGHTA and CDR2 is FQGNSA.